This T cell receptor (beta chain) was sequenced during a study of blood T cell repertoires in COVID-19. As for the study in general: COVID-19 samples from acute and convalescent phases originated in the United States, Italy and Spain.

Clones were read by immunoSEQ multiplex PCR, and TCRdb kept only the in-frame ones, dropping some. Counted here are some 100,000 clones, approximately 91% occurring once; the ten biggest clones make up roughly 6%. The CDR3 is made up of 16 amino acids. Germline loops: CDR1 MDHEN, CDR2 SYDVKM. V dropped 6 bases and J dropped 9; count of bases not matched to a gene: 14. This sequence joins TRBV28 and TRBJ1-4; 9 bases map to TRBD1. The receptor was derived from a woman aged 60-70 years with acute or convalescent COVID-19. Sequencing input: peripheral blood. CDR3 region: CASSTFRGTGLKKLFF. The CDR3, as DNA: TGTGCCAGCAGCACTTTCCGAGGGACAGGGCTTAAAAAACTGTTTTTT.